The 7 T cell receptor beta chains reported below all come from one sample, sequenced in a study of cytomegalovirus exposure and HLA in healthy donors. Primers for the PCR totalled 60 Vbeta and 13 Jbeta. Here immunoSEQ multiplex PCR was the method, and the copy in TCRdb shows in-frame clones only, minus some. The data hold 95,000 to 150,000 clones, with 50% to 75% observed a single time. Sequenced: PBMCs. Source of these receptors: a woman aged 40 to 55 in good health and CMV-seropositive.

This clone appeared a single time. The rearrangement links TRBV15 to TRBJ2-1; TRBD2 is a possible D gene (5 bases). V was shortened by 3 bases and J by 8 bases, with 17 bases between the two germline ends. CDR1 is LNHNV, CDR2 YYDKDF, per germline (reference sequence). The length of the CDR3 is 15 residues. The CDR3 sequence: CATSSPAGPWDEQFF. CDR3 DNA sequence: TGTGCCACCAGCAGCCCGGCGGGCCCTTGGGATGAGCAGTTCTTC.

J is TRBJ1-1 and V is TRBV6-1; D not certain. The V gene's germline CDR1 is MNHNS and CDR2 SASEGT. This CDR3 spans 13 amino acids. V lost 6 bases to trimming and J lost 1 base, with 9 bases between them. CDR3 sequence (DNA): TGTGCCAGCAGCGACCGGGGGAACACTGAAGCTTTCTTT. It yields the protein CASSDRGNTEAFF.

The rearrangement joins TRBV29-1 to TRBJ2-1; D uncertain. The V and J ends lost 4 bases and 7 bases respectively, with 17 bases between them. CDR1 is SQVTM and CDR2 is ANQGSEA in the germline V gene. The CDR3 loop spans 14 amino acids. The CDR3: CSVGGSTLFNEQFF. The CDR3 region has the DNA TGCAGCGTTGGAGGTAGCACCCTCTTTAATGAGCAGTTCTTC.

The chain joins TRBV9 to TRBJ2-3; D might be TRBD1 (6 bases). Germline V lookup: CDR1 SGDLS, CDR2 YYNGEE. V was pared by 4 bases and J by 5 bases, with 14 bases between. CDR3 length: 14 amino acids. CDR3 amino acids: CASSPGTSGDTQYF. Written as DNA, the CDR3 is TGTGCCAGCAGCCCCGGGACATCAGGAGATACGCAGTATTTT.

The V gene is TRBV7-2, the J gene TRBJ2-1; TRBD1 matches 8 bases. CDR1 is SGHTA, CDR2 FQGNSA, per germline. CDR3 size: 16 residues. J lost 5 bases, V lost 5 bases, and 11 bases had no gene match. CDR3 sequence (DNA): TGTGCCAGCAGCCAATGGGACAGGCAAACTAACAATGAGCAGTTCTTC. Translating gives CASSQWDRQTNNEQFF.

The CDR3 sequence: CASRTPGLPDTQYF. CDR3 in DNA: TGTGCCAGCAGAACACCGGGACTGCCCGATACGCAGTATTTT. This rearrangement joins TRBV7-2 to TRBJ2-3, with D possibly being TRBD2 (6 bases). Trimming pared 6 bases from V and 6 bases from J, leaving 16 bases between. The length of the CDR3 is 14 residues. Germline CDR1 reads SGHTA; CDR2 reads FQGNSA.

This clone showed up just a few times. The genes are TRBV4-1 and TRBJ1-1; 8 bases fit TRBD1. Unmatched junction bases numbered 9, after V lost 1 base and J lost 5 bases. Germline V gene sequence: CDR1 MGHRA, CDR2 YSYEKL. This CDR3 comprises 16 residues. The CDR3 spells CASSQAAAQGATEAFF. The CDR3 region has the DNA TGCGCCAGCAGCCAAGCTGCCGCTCAGGGGGCAACTGAAGCTTTCTTT.